Below, 29 T cell receptor beta chains from the same sample are listed, as sequenced in a study of beta chain features in type 1 diabetes. These receptors are not linked to any known antigen. Overall study results and limits: Shorter TCRB CDR3s, moderately but significantly so, were found in Type 1 diabetes patients in all four CD4+ subsets.

Expressed TCRB transcripts were sequenced because the entire RNA isolate underwent reverse transcription. TCRdb keeps only in-frame clones here, not all; method: immunoSEQ multiplex PCR. Among 150,000 or so clones listed, around 63% were seen once. The specimen sequenced was naive CD4+ T cells from blood. These receptors all come from a man younger than 40 with type 1 diabetes.

There are a few counts of this clone. The chain employs TRBV29-1 and TRBJ1-5; 7 nucleotides match TRBD1. Germline V lookup: CDR1 SQVTM, CDR2 ANQGSEA. The CDR3 consists of 14 residues. V lost 6 bases and J lost 2; bases outside the gene matches: 7. CDR3 sequence reads: CSVASGQGNQPQHF. The CDR3 nucleotides are TGCAGCGTCGCTTCTGGACAGGGCAATCAGCCCCAGCATTTT. Full variable domain (outside the CDR3, taken from reference TRBV29-1 and TRBJ1-5): SAVISQKPSRDICQRGTSLTIQCQVDSQVTMMFWYRQQPGQSLTLIATANQGSEATYESGFVIDKFPISRPNLTFSTLTVSNMSPEDSSIYLCSVASGQGNQPQHFGDGTRLSIL.

This clone showed up just once. The chain has TRBV6-5 and TRBJ2-1; D is uncertain. Germline V CDR1 and CDR2: MNHEY, SVGAGI. The CDR3 extends over 13 amino acids. The V end lost 5 bases, the J end lost 8 bases, and 13 bases lay between the germline ends. The chain's CDR3 is CASSPAGLDEQFF. In DNA, the CDR3 is TGTGCCAGCAGTCCCGCAGGTTTGGATGAGCAGTTCTTC.

The CDR3 region has the DNA TGTGCCTGGAGTTTATTGGACAAGGATTCACCCCTCCACTTT. It translates to CAWSLLDKDSPLHF. V gene TRBV30 combines with J gene TRBJ1-6, with D possibly being TRBD1 (5 bases). Germline V gene data show CDR1 as GTSNPN and CDR2 as SVGIG (reference sequence). The CDR3 loop spans 14 amino acids. Trimming removed 2 bases from V and 8 bases from J, with 13 bases in between.

The V and J genes are TRBV6-5 and TRBJ1-4; perhaps TRBD1 as D (5 bases). V was pared by 8 bases and J by 8 bases, with 9 bases between. This CDR3 has 11 amino acids. From germline, CDR1 is MNHEY and CDR2 SVGAGI. This CDR3 is CASGKGEKLFF. For the CDR3, the DNA is TGTGCCAGCGGGAAGGGGGAAAAACTGTTTTTT.

The V gene is TRBV11-2, the J gene TRBJ2-4, with D hard to call. CDR1 SGHAT and CDR2 FQNNGV come from the germline V gene. The CDR3 runs 14 residues. V lost 5 bases and J 6 bases, leaving 14 bases between the germline ends. This CDR3 is CASSKGQPGNIQYF. The CDR3 region has the DNA TGTGCCAGCAGCAAAGGGCAGCCAGGAAACATTCAGTACTTC.

The rearrangement links TRBV29-1 to TRBJ2-7; 8 bases are shared with TRBD1. The CDR3 is 11 residues long. Germline V gene data show CDR1 as SQVTM and CDR2 as ANQGSEA. The V and J ends lost 7 bases and 5 bases, in that order; junction bases with no gene match: 4. The CDR3 bases are TGCAGCGATGGACAGGGAAACGAGCAGTACTTC. This sequence encodes CSDGQGNEQYF.

The chain has TRBV4-1 and TRBJ2-5; D perhaps matches TRBD2 (5 bases). The germline V gene has CDR1 MGHRA and CDR2 YSYEKL. There are 14 residues in the CDR3. With 0 bases removed from V and 6 bases from J, the gap between germline ends came to 11 bases. The CDR3, as DNA: TGCGCCAGCAGCCAAGAGGACTCCCTGAAGACCCAGTACTTC. Protein product: CASSQEDSLKTQYF.

The V gene is TRBV20-1, the J gene TRBJ2-7, with TRBD2 as a possible D gene (5 bases). This CDR3 comprises 11 residues. V lost 6 bases to trimming and J lost 5 bases, with 11 bases between them. Germline V lookup: CDR1 DFQATT, CDR2 SNEGSKA (reference sequence). The chain's CDR3 is CSASRGNEQYF. Written as DNA, the CDR3 is TGCAGTGCCAGTAGAGGGAACGAGCAGTACTTC.

This clone was counted between two and nine times. The sample carries other DNA sequences with the same CDR3. The chain links TRBV11-2 to TRBJ2-5; a weak D match, TRBD2 (6 bases). The CDR3 is 13 amino acids. Trimming shortened V by 5 bases and J by 1 base, and 8 bases separated the two germline ends. Per germline, CDR1 SGHAT and CDR2 FQNNGV. Here the CDR3 DNA reads TGTGCCAGCAGCCCGGGGGTCCAAGAGACCCAGTACTTC. It codes for CASSPGVQETQYF.

V and J are TRBV29-1 and TRBJ2-7, with D possibly matching TRBD2 (5 bases). CDR1 is SQVTM, CDR2 ANQGSEA, per germline. Between the trimmed V and J ends, which lost 4 bases and 3 bases, there was a span of 13 bases. This CDR3 spans 13 amino acids. CDR3 nucleotide sequence: TGCAGCGTTGCGAGGGCCGAGAACTACGAGCAGTACTTC. Protein sequence: CSVARAENYEQYF.

This chain joins TRBV10-3 and TRBJ2-7, with 7 bases identical to TRBD1. This CDR3 spans 13 amino acids. CDR1 and CDR2 (germline): ENHRY, SYGVKD. V trimming: 6 bases; J trimming: 2 bases; junction bases outside the gene matches: 4. For the CDR3, the DNA is TGTGCCATCAGCAGACAGGGCACCTACGAGCAGTACTTC. Its translation is CAISRQGTYEQYF.

The V gene is TRBV30, the J gene TRBJ1-2; 11 bases map to TRBD1. Germline V CDR1 and CDR2: GTSNPN, SVGIG (reference sequence). The trim removed 2 bases at V and 4 bases at J, leaving 3 bases unmatched. The CDR3 has 14 amino acids. The CDR3 reads CAWSTDRGLYGYTF. The DNA of the CDR3 is TGTGCCTGGAGTACGGACAGGGGGCTCTATGGCTACACCTTC.

CDR3: CASSSIGDPGRAYEQYF. In nucleotides, the CDR3 is TGTGCCAGCAGCTCAATCGGGGACCCTGGCAGAGCCTACGAGCAGTACTTC. The chain is built from TRBV9 and TRBJ2-7, with D perhaps given as TRBD1 or TRBD2 (5 bases each). From germline, CDR1 is SGDLS and CDR2 YYNGEE. Deletions cut 4 bases from V and 2 bases from J, with 22 bases between. The CDR3 runs to 17 residues.

This clone has just a few counts. The CDR3 DNA reads TGCGCCAGCAGGGGACAGGGCCACGAGCAGTACTTC. Translation: CASRGQGHEQYF. The chain uses TRBV4-3 and TRBJ2-7; 9 nucleotides line up with TRBD1. This CDR3 spans 12 amino acids. Unmatched junction bases numbered 2, after V lost 6 bases and J lost 5 bases. The germline V gene encodes CDR1 LGHNA and CDR2 YSLEER.

This clone was seen just once. The chain carries TRBV2 and TRBJ2-4; 9 positions agree with TRBD1. The V gene's germline CDR1 is SNHLY and CDR2 FYNNEI. CDR3 length: 21 residues. The V and J ends lost 3 bases and 3 bases, in that order; junction bases with no gene match: 21. The CDR3 spells CASSDAPGTGRGRKGKNIQYF. CDR3 in DNA: TGTGCCAGCAGTGATGCCCCCGGGACAGGGAGGGGAAGAAAGGGCAAAAACATTCAGTACTTC.

This clone was found a few times. This chain uses TRBV7-9 with TRBJ2-5, with a tentative D call TRBD1 (5 bases). Trimming cost V 3 bases and J 5 bases, with 10 bases left between them. CDR1 is SEHNR and CDR2 is FQNEAQ in the germline V gene (reference sequence). The CDR3 totals 13 residues. The CDR3 region is CASSLGPLETQYF. DNA for the CDR3: TGTGCCAGCAGCTTGGGGCCTCTTGAGACCCAGTACTTC.

This clone was observed a few times. The V gene is TRBV5-4, the J gene TRBJ2-3, with 8 bases matching TRBD2. In germline, CDR1 is SGHNT, CDR2 YYREEE (reference sequence). J lost 6 bases, V lost 4 bases, and 10 bases had no gene match. The CDR3 covers 15 residues. This chain's CDR3 is CASSHPGRGDDTQYF. The CDR3 region has the DNA TGTGCCAGCAGCCACCCGGGGCGGGGGGACGATACGCAGTATTTT.

The V gene is TRBV15, the J gene TRBJ2-4; D is tentatively TRBD1 or TRBD2 (5 bases each). Germline lookup yields CDR1 LNHNV and CDR2 YYDKDF (reference sequence). The CDR3 has 17 amino acids. Deletions cut 0 bases from V and 8 bases from J, with 20 bases between. CDR3 in amino acids: CATSRDPPPGTGDIQYF. CDR3 bases: TGTGCCACCAGCAGAGATCCCCCACCGGGGACGGGCGACATTCAGTACTTC. The whole variable domain, filled in from reference TRBV15 and TRBJ2-4, reads DAMVIQNPRYQVTQFGKPVTLSCSQTLNHNVMYWYQQKSSQAPKLLFHYYDKDFNNEADTPDNFQSRRPNTSFCFLDIRSPGLGDTAMYLCATSRDPPPGTGDIQYFGAGTRLSVL.

This clone was counted a few times. The genes are TRBV9 and TRBJ2-2; 9 bases line up with TRBD2. The CDR3 covers 16 residues. With 4 bases clipped from V and 6 bases from J, the junction kept 10 bases outside the gene matches. The germline CDR1 and CDR2 sequences are SGDLS and YYNGEE. CDR3 coding DNA: TGTGCCAGCAGCCCCTTACCGGGACTAGCCCCCGGGGAGCTGTTTTTT. This gives the protein CASSPLPGLAPGELFF.

On this clone: Other DNA variants within this sample encode the same CDR3. V gene TRBV4-1 combines with J gene TRBJ1-2; D remains unclear. Trimming pared 0 bases from V and 2 bases from J, leaving 10 bases between. The CDR3 is made up of 15 amino acids. In germline, CDR1 is MGHRA, CDR2 YSYEKL. CDR3 coding DNA: TGCGCCAGCAGCCAAGATCGAGGGCAGAACTATGGCTACACCTTC. This encodes CASSQDRGQNYGYTF.

The chain combines TRBV2 with TRBJ2-1, with D maybe TRBD1 (5 bases). The CDR3 is 12 residues long. Germline lookup yields CDR1 SNHLY and CDR2 FYNNEI. Trimming pared 5 bases from V and 12 bases from J, leaving 14 bases between. CDR3 amino acids: CASSLTALGQFF. The CDR3 DNA follows: TGTGCCAGCAGTTTGACAGCCTTGGGGCAGTTCTTC.

This clone was seen only once. The DNA of the CDR3 is TGTGCCAGCAGCGCCCCGGGAGGGTGGGAGACCCAGTACTTC. Residues: CASSAPGGWETQYF. This chain links TRBV9 with TRBJ2-5; 8 positions agree with TRBD2. Germline V CDR1 and CDR2: SGDLS, YYNGEE. This CDR3 comprises 14 residues. Trimming took 3 bases from V and 5 from J; bases not matched to a gene: 6.

This clone was counted between two and nine times. The CDR3 DNA is TGTGCCAGCTCACCCTGGACCGATAACTATGGCTACACCTTC. Its protein is CASSPWTDNYGYTF. The chain uses TRBV18 and TRBJ1-2; D call uncertain. V lost 3 bases to trimming and J lost 1 base, with 9 bases between them. Germline V lookup: CDR1 KGHSH, CDR2 LQKENI. This CDR3 contains 14 residues.

The chain recombines TRBV9 with TRBJ1-1, with D perhaps matching TRBD1 (5 bases). Germline V gene sequence: CDR1 SGDLS, CDR2 YYNGEE. The CDR3 extends over 13 amino acids. V lost 4 bases, J lost 4 bases, and 11 bases lay in between. CDR3 region: CASSLAGPTEAFF. Written as DNA, the CDR3 is TGTGCCAGCAGCTTGGCGGGGCCCACTGAAGCTTTCTTT.

In this sample, this clone turned up a few times. V and J are TRBV19 and TRBJ2-1; TRBD2 matches at 7 bases. Trimming at V came to 6 bases and at J to 4 bases, leaving 6 bases not matched to a gene. CDR1 is LNHDA, CDR2 SQIVND, per germline (reference sequence). The CDR3 length is 14 residues. DNA for the CDR3: TGTGCCAGTAGAAGCCTAGCGGAGTACAATGAGCAGTTCTTC. This encodes CASRSLAEYNEQFF.

The chain links TRBV5-1 to TRBJ2-3; the match to TRBD1 covers 7 bases. The CDR3 covers 17 residues. J was trimmed by 2 bases and V by 0 bases; bases with no gene match: 9. The germline CDR1 and CDR2 sequences are SGHRS and YFSETQ. CDR3 nucleotide sequence: TGCGCCAGCAGCTTGGAAGTGCAGGGACAGAACACAGATACGCAGTATTTT. This translates into CASSLEVQGQNTDTQYF.

This clone appeared once. CDR3 protein: CASSFRLADSYNEQFF. The CDR3 DNA follows: TGTGCCAGCAGCTTTAGGCTAGCTGACTCCTACAATGAGCAGTTCTTC. The chain joins TRBV7-9 to TRBJ2-1; D possibly corresponds to TRBD2 (5 bases). The CDR3 sequence is 16 residues long. Germline values: CDR1 SEHNR, CDR2 FQNEAQ (reference sequence). V lost 3 bases and J lost 0, with 12 bases in between.

The V call is TRBV9, the J call TRBJ2-7; no firm D call. Germline CDR1 reads SGDLS; CDR2 reads YYNGEE. Trimming took off 0 bases at V and 2 bases at J, with 6 bases between the two ends. This CDR3 contains 13 residues. The CDR3 loop is CASSVASPYEQYF. The CDR3 coding sequence is TGTGCCAGCAGCGTAGCCTCCCCCTACGAGCAGTACTTC.

This clone was seen a handful of times. The chain joins TRBV6-5 to TRBJ2-3, with D perhaps TRBD2 (6 bases). Between the trimmed V and J ends, which lost 2 bases and 3 bases, there was a span of 9 bases. This CDR3 region has 14 residues. Germline assignment: CDR1 MNHEY and CDR2 SVGAGI. In DNA form, the CDR3 reads TGTGCCAGCAGTTACGTCGCGGGGACAGATACGCAGTATTTT. Amino acid sequence: CASSYVAGTDTQYF.